This T cell receptor (beta chain) originates from a study of CD8+ T cells in alopecia areata. Findings of the study overall: Scalp clonality, together with expanded CD8+ clones among the top 100, fell significantly with tofacitinib. There was only one nonresponder, so it was unclear how baseline CD8+ expansion relates to response.

Treatment meaning: oral pan-JAK inhibitor, 5-10 mg twice daily. The CDR3 has 16 amino acids. As concerns this clone: Its specificity is unknown.

It was cDNA, reverse transcribed from extracted RNA, that served as the sequencing template. Sequencing used immunoSEQ multiplex PCR; TCRdb keeps in-frame clones, though not all of them. The table shows fewer than 250,000 clones, with about 64% occurring only once. The chain joins TRBV21-1 to TRBJ2-3; TRBD1 reflects the table's D call only, with no check against the DNA. TRBV21-1 counts as a pseudogene. Sequenced here: CD4+ T cells sorted from blood, sampled at week 4, from a patient treated with tofacitinib. The TCR comes from a human donor with alopecia areata. The CDR3 sequence is CASSKVPGGCTDTQYF. CDR3 bases: TGTGCCAGCAGCAAAGTGCCAGGGGGCTGCACAGATACGCAGTATTTT.